Below are 8 T cell receptor beta chains sequenced from a single sample in a study of siplizumab effects on memory and regulatory T cells. Sequencing was performed with immunoSEQ multiplex PCR; in TCRdb, only in-frame clones are kept and a portion is missing. The profile shows over 85,000 clones, roughly 92% of them singletons. Sequencing was done on a sample of CD4+ T cells sorted from blood. These receptors were taken from a human donor in good health.

The chain employs TRBV19 and TRBJ2-2, with D unclear. V lost 3 bases and J 5 bases, leaving 13 bases between the germline ends. Germline V gene lookup returns CDR1 LNHDA and CDR2 SQIVND (reference sequence). CDR3 length: 15 amino acids. CDR3 DNA: TGTGCCAGTAGTATGTTAGACATAATAACCGGGGAGCTGTTTTTT. Its translation is CASSMLDIITGELFF.

The chain joins TRBV6-6 to TRBJ2-7; TRBD1 agrees at 9 bases. Losses at the gene ends were 7 bases for V and 5 bases for J; bases not matched to a gene: 9. CDR3 length: 14 amino acids. Germline V lookup: CDR1 MNHNY, CDR2 SVGAGI (reference sequence). CDR3 in DNA: TGTGCCAGCATTCGGGACAGGGTAGCCCACGAGCAGTACTTC. Translation gives CASIRDRVAHEQYF.

The J gene is TRBJ1-6, the V gene TRBV4-1; D remains unclear. Between the trimmed V and J ends, which lost 5 bases and 12 bases, there was a span of 11 bases. The CDR3 runs 12 residues. Germline CDR1 MGHRA, CDR2 YSYEKL. CDR3 residues: CASSGGSVPLHF. The CDR3 region has the DNA TGCGCCAGCAGCGGCGGGAGTGTACCCCTCCACTTT.

This chain uses TRBV6-5 with TRBJ1-2; D unclear. The CDR3 loop spans 16 amino acids. V lost 2 bases to trimming and J lost 6 bases, with 19 bases between them. Germline CDR1 reads MNHEY; CDR2 reads SVGAGI. Here the CDR3 reads CASSYTAARGSHGYTF. As DNA, the CDR3 is TGTGCCAGCAGTTACACCGCAGCCCGCGGATCACATGGCTACACCTTC.

The chain couples TRBV2 to TRBJ2-7; no definite D call. The CDR3 is 12 amino acids. Germline CDR1 and CDR2: SNHLY and FYNNEI. V was pared by 3 bases and J by 3 bases, with 6 bases between. The CDR3 bases are TGTGCCAGCAGTGAGTCGAGCTACGAGCAGTACTTC. Translated, it gives CASSESSYEQYF.

The chain links TRBV6-4 to TRBJ2-1; TRBD1 or TRBD2 may be the D gene (6 bases each). The CDR3 sequence is 12 residues long. Germline V lookup: CDR1 MRHNA, CDR2 SNTAGT. As DNA, the CDR3 is TGTGTTTACGGGGGCCCTTACAATGAGCAGTTCTTC. Its protein is CVYGGPYNEQFF.

This chain joins TRBV27 and TRBJ2-3; D remains unclear. Trimming pared 7 bases from V and 1 base from J, leaving 9 bases between. This CDR3 spans 13 amino acids. Germline-derived CDR1 and CDR2 are MNHEY and SMNVEV (reference sequence). The CDR3 region has the DNA TGTGCCAGCACTATTTGGGGCACAGATACGCAGTATTTT. This codes for CASTIWGTDTQYF.

The chain carries TRBV27 and TRBJ2-7; D unclear. V was pared by 1 base and J by 6 bases, with 13 bases between. This CDR3 region has 14 residues. CDR1 is MNHEY, CDR2 SMNVEV, per germline (reference sequence). This CDR3 reads CASSLFGSPIEQYF. CDR3 coding DNA: TGTGCCAGCAGTTTATTTGGCAGCCCTATCGAGCAGTACTTC.